This TCR beta chain was sequenced during a study of beta chain features in type 1 diabetes. Across the study: The patient and healthy donor groups were comparable for age, gender and cell yields. Study-wide findings and caveats: Among patients with Type 1 diabetes, TCRB CDR3s were moderately but significantly shorter in every one of the four CD4+ subsets.

The entirety of the isolated RNA underwent reverse transcription, so expressed TCRB transcripts were sequenced. Assay used: immunoSEQ multiplex PCR; TCRdb lists only in-frame clones, some missing. Of about 660,000 clones in the sample, about 14% were seen once. The ends lost 2 bases at V and 2 bases at J; junction bases unmatched: 6. CDR3 length: 15 residues. The germline gives CDR1 MNHEY, CDR2 SVGAGI. In the case of this clone: Its antigen is not identified.

This rearrangement joins TRBV6-5 to TRBJ2-7; TRBD2 matches 7 bases. The clonotype originates from a man aged 18 to 29 with type 1 diabetes. The sample was naive CD4+ T cells from blood. As DNA, the CDR3 is TGTGCCAGCAGTTACACAACGGGGGGACCCTACGAGCAGTACTTC. Amino acid sequence: CASSYTTGGPYEQYF.